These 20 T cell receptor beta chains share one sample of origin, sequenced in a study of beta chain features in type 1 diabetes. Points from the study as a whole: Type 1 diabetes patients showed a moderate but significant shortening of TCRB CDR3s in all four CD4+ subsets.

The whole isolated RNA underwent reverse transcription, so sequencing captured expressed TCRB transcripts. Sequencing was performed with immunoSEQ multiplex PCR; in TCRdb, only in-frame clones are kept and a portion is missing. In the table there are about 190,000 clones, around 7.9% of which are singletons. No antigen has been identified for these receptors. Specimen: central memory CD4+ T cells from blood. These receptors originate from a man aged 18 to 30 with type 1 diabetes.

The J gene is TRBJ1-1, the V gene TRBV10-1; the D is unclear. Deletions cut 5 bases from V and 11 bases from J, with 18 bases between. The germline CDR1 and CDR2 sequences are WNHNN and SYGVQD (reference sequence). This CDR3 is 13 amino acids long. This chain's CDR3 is CASSPNQRGWAFF. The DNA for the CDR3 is TGCGCCAGCAGTCCGAACCAACGAGGATGGGCTTTCTTT.

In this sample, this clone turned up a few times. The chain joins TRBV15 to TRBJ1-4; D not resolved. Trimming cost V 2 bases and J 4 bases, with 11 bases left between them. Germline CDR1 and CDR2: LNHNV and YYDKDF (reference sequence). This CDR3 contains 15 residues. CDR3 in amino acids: CATSRNSGFNEKLFF. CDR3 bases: TGTGCCACCAGCAGAAACTCGGGGTTTAATGAAAAACTGTTTTTT.

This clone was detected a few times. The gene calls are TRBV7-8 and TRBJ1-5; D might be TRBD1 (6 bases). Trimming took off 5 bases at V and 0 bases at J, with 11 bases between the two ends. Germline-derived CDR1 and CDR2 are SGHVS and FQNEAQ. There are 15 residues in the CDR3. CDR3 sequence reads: CASSPRQDSNQPQHF. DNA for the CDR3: TGTGCCAGCAGCCCTCGACAGGATAGCAATCAGCCCCAGCATTTT.

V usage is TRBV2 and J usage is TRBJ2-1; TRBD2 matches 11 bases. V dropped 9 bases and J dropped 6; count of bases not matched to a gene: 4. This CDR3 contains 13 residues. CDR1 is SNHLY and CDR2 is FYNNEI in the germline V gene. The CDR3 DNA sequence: TGTGCCAGAGGACTAGCGGGTCTCAATGAGCAGTTCTTC. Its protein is CARGLAGLNEQFF. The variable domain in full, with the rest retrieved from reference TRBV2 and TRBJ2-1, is EPEVTQTPSHQVTQMGQEVILRCVPISNHLYFYWYRQILGQKVEFLVSFYNNEISEKSEIFDDQFSVERPDGSNFTLKIRSTKLEDSAMYFCARGLAGLNEQFFGPGTRLTVL.

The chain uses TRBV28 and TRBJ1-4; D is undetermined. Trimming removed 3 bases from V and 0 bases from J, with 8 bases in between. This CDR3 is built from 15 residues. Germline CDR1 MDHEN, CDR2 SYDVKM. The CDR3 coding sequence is TGTGCCAGCAGTTTTATTAGCCCAACTAATGAAAAACTGTTTTTT. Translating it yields CASSFISPTNEKLFF.

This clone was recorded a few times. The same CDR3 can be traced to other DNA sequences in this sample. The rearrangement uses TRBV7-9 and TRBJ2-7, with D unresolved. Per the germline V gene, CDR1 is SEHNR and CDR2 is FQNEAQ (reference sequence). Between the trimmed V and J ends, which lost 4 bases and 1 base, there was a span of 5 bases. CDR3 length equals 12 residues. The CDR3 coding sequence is TGTGCCAGCAGCTCCAGTTCCTACGAGCAGTACTTC. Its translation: CASSSSSYEQYF.

The CDR3 coding sequence is TGTGCCAGCAGCGGGATCCGGGACAGAGACTACAATGAGCAGTTCTTC. Its protein product is CASSGIRDRDYNEQFF. The chain has TRBV11-2 and TRBJ2-1; TRBD1 matches at 7 bases. The V gene end was trimmed by 5 bases and the J gene end by 3 bases; junction bases not matched to a gene: 10. The CDR3 runs to 16 residues. Germline values: CDR1 SGHAT, CDR2 FQNNGV.

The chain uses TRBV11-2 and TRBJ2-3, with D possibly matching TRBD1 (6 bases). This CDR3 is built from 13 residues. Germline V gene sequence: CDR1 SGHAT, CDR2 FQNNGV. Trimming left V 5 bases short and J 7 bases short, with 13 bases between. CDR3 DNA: TGTGCCAGCAGCACCCAACAGGGCTATACGCAGTATTTT. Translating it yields CASSTQQGYTQYF.

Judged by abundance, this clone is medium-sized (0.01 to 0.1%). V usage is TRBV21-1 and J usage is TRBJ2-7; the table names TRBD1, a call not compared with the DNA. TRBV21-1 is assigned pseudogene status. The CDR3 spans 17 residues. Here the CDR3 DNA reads TGTGCCAGCAGCAAAGCGGACGGGCCAGGGGGCTCCTACGAGCAGTACTTC. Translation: CASSKADGPGGSYEQYF.

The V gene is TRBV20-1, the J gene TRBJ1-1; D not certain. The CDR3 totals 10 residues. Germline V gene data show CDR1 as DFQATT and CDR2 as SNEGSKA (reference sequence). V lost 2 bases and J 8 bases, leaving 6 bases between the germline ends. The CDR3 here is CSARPGEAFF. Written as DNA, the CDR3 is TGCAGTGCTAGACCGGGGGAAGCTTTCTTT.

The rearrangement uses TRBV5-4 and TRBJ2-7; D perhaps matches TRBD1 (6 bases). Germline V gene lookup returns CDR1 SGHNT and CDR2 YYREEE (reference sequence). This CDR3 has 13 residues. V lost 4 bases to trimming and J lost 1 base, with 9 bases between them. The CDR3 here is CASSRDTSYEQYF. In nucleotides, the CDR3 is TGTGCCAGCAGCCGGGACACTTCCTACGAGCAGTACTTC.

The CDR3, as DNA: TGTGCCAGCAGGCTGGGACAGGGCCTCTCCTACGAGCAGTACTTC. Residues: CASRLGQGLSYEQYF. The rearrangement joins TRBV6-6 to TRBJ2-7, with TRBD1 matching 9 bases. V shed 6 bases and J 0 bases; nucleotides not matched to a gene: 6. The CDR3 extends over 15 amino acids. Per the germline V gene, CDR1 is MNHNY and CDR2 is SVGAGI (reference sequence).

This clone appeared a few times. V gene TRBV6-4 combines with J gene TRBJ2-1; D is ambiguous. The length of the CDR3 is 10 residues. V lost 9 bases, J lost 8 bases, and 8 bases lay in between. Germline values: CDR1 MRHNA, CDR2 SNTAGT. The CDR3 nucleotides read TGTGCCAGACTAATCTATGAGCAGTTCTTC. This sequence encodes CARLIYEQFF.

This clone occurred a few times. CDR3 sequence reads: CASSPPLGFSGNTIYF. In nucleotides, the CDR3 is TGTGCCAGCTCACCTCCCCTGGGCTTCTCTGGAAACACCATATATTTT. This rearrangement joins TRBV18 to TRBJ1-3; D call uncertain. Looked up from germline, CDR1 is KGHSH and CDR2 is LQKENI. The ends were cut back, 3 bases at V and 0 bases at J, with 12 bases in the middle. The CDR3 runs to 16 residues.

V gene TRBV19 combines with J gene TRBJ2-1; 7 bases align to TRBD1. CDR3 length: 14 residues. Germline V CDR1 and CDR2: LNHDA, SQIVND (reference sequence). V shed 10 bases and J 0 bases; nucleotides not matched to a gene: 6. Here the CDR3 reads CATNRGASYNEQFF. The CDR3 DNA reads TGTGCCACGAACAGGGGTGCCTCCTACAATGAGCAGTTCTTC.

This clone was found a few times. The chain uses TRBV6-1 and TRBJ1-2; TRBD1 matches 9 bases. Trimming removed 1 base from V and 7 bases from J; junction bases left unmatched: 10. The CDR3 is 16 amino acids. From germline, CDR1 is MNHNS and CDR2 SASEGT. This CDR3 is CASSEDTGTGKGGYTF. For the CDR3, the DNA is TGTGCCAGCAGTGAAGACACCGGGACAGGGAAGGGTGGCTACACCTTC.

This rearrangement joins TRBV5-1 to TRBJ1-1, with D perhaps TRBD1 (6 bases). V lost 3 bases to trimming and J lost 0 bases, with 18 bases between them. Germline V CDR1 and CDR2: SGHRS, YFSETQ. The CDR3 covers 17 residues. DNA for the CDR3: TGCGCCAGCAGCTCACAGGGAATGAACCCTATGAACACTGAAGCTTTCTTT. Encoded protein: CASSSQGMNPMNTEAFF.

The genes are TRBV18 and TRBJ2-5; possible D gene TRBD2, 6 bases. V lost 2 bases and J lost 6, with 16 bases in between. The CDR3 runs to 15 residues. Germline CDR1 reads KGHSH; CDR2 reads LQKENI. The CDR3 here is CASSPGGEKGKTQYF. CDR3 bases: TGTGCCAGCTCACCAGGAGGGGAGAAGGGCAAGACCCAGTACTTC.

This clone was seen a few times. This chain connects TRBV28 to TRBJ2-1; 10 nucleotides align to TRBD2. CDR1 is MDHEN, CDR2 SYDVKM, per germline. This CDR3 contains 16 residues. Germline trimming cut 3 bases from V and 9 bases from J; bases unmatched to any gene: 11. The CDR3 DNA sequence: TGTGCCAGCAGTTTTGTCAGCGGGAGGGCCGGCGGTGAGCAGTTCTTC. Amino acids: CASSFVSGRAGGEQFF. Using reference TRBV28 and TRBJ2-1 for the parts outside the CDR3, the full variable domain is DVKVTQSSRYLVKRTGEKVFLECVQDMDHENMFWYRQDPGLGLRLIYFSYDVKMKEKGDIPEGYSVSREKKERFSLILESASTNQTSMYLCASSFVSGRAGGEQFFGPGTRLTVL.

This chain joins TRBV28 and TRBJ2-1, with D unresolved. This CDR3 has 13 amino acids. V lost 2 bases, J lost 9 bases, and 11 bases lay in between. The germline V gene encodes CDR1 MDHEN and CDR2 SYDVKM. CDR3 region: CASSLGQYPEQFF. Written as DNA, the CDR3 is TGTGCCAGCAGTTTAGGGCAGTATCCTGAGCAGTTCTTC.